A selection of T cell receptor beta chains follows, all from one sample in a study of blood T cell repertoires in COVID-19. Assay: immunoSEQ multiplex PCR; the TCRdb copy retains only in-frame clones and omits some. The table has about 75,000 clones, around 79% seen once; the top ten hold 5.4%. Sequencing was carried out using peripheral blood. The receptors stem from a woman aged 80 or over with active or convalescent COVID-19. The CDR3 runs from the conserved cysteine through the conserved F or W. The D gene is left open where the match is weak. The listing skips clone size in some rows; elsewhere it reads once, few, many or a size class.

>TRBJ1-6|.|TRBV6-1|.
TGTGCCAGCAGTGAAGATATTTGGGGGGGGTATAATTCACCCCTCCACTTT
CASSEDIWGGYNSPLHF
>TRBJ1-3|.|TRBV6-6|once
TGTGCCAGCAGTCCTTACAGCTCGGGAAGCGGAAACACCATATATTTT
CASSPYSSGSGNTIYF
>TRBJ1-4|.|TRBV11-2|.
TGTGCCAGCAGCTTAGGTAACTCCAGGGAAAATGAAAAACTGTTTTTT
CASSLGNSRENEKLFF
>TRBJ2-7|TRBD2|TRBV28|.
TGTGCCAGCAGGGGACTAGCGGGAGTCTACGAGCAGTACTTC
CASRGLAGVYEQYF
>TRBJ1-2|.|TRBV6-5|few
TGTGCCAGCAGACCTAGGGGGGGCCGCGACTATGGCTACACCTTC
CASRPRGGRDYGYTF
>TRBJ2-4|TRBD1|TRBV7-3|.
TGTGCCAGCAGCCCCGGGACAGGGGACCTCAAAAACATTCAGTACTTC
CASSPGTGDLKNIQYF
>TRBJ2-5|.|TRBV2|.
TGTGCCAGCAGTCGCTGGGGGGACCAAGAGACCCAGTACTTC
CASSRWGDQETQYF
>TRBJ1-1|.|TRBV30|.
TGTGCCTGGAGTCCCCCTTGTGCTACGAACACTGAAGCTTTCTTT
CAWSPPCATNTEAFF
>TRBJ2-1|.|TRBV18|few
TGTGCCAGCTCACCGGACAGTTACAATGAGCAGTTCTTC
CASSPDSYNEQFF
>TRBJ2-1|TRBD2|TRBV19|.
TGTGCCAGTAGTGTGCCTAGCGGGATAAATGAGCAGTTCTTC
CASSVPSGINEQFF
>TRBJ1-4|TRBD1|TRBV5-4|.
TGTGCCAGCAGCTTTCAGGGGGCTTCCTTCGCAACTAATGAAAAACTGTTTTTT
CASSFQGASFATNEKLFF
>TRBJ2-5|TRBD2|TRBV27|.
TGTGCCAGCAGTTTAGCGGCTAGCGGGGGGATACTAGGAGAGACCCAGTACTTC
CASSLAASGGILGETQYF
>TRBJ2-7|TRBD2|TRBV28|.
TGTGCCAGCAGGAGACTAGCGGGAGCCTACGAGCAGTACTTC
CASRRLAGAYEQYF
>TRBJ2-1|TRBD2|TRBV4-3|.
TGCGCCAGCAGCCAAGATCGAGCGGGAAGGAGGAATGAGCAGTTCTTC
CASSQDRAGRRNEQFF
>TRBJ2-7|.|TRBV28|.
TGTGCCAGCAGCACAAATGTCTACGAGCAGTACTTC
CASSTNVYEQYF
>TRBJ2-6|TRBD1|TRBV7-2|.
TGTGCCACCCGGCGGGACAGGGGCGTAAGTGGGGCCAACGTCCTGACTTTC
CATRRDRGVSGANVLTF
>TRBJ2-7|TRBD1|TRBV2|.
TGTGCCAGCAACCCGGACAGGGGGCACGAGCAGTACTTC
CASNPDRGHEQYF
>TRBJ1-6|.|TRBV27|.
TGTGCCAGCAGTTTTAGGGACAACTATAATTCACCCCTCCACTTT
CASSFRDNYNSPLHF
>TRBJ1-5|TRBD1|TRBV5-3|.
TGTGCCAGAAGCCCAACGGAGGGGGCGAGCAATCAGCCCCAGCATTTT
CARSPTEGASNQPQHF
>TRBJ2-1|TRBD2|TRBV14|.
TGTGCCAGCAGCAAAAGAGTACTAGCGGGAGGCAATGAGCAGTTCTTC
CASSKRVLAGGNEQFF
>TRBJ2-2|.|TRBV3-1/TRBV3-2|.
TGTGCCAGCAGCCAAGATCTACTGCTTGGGGAGCTGTTTTTT
CASSQDLLLGELFF
>TRBJ2-7|.|TRBV19|.
TGTGCCAGTACCCAGACTGCGAGGAGCTCCTACGAGCAGTACTTC
CASTQTARSSYEQYF
>TRBJ1-5|.|TRBV3-1/TRBV3-2|.
TGTGCCAGCAGCCAAGATCCCAGGGAGGGTAATCAGCCCCAGCATTTT
CASSQDPREGNQPQHF
>TRBJ2-7|TRBD2|TRBV4-2|.
TGTGCCAGCAGCCAAGTAGCGGGACGAGCCTACGAGCAGTACTTC
CASSQVAGRAYEQYF
>TRBJ2-3|TRBD2|TRBV5-1|few
TGCGCCAGCAGCTCCACTAGCGGGAGTAGCGATACGCAGTATTTT
CASSSTSGSSDTQYF
>TRBJ2-7|TRBD2|TRBV11-2|.
TGTGCCAGCAGCTCCGCTAGCGGGAGGGCCACGTACGAGCAGTACTTC
CASSSASGRATYEQYF
>TRBJ2-1|TRBD2|TRBV4-3|few
TGCGCCAGCAGCCGCGGCGGGAGACACAATGAGCAGTTCTTC
CASSRGGRHNEQFF
>TRBJ1-2|TRBD1|TRBV11-2|.
TGTGCCAGCAGCCCTATGAAAACCGGGACAGGGTATGGCTACACCTTC
CASSPMKTGTGYGYTF
>TRBJ2-7|TRBD1|TRBV2|.
TGTGCCAGCAGTCCGGGACAGGAAATCTACGAGCAGTACTTC
CASSPGQEIYEQYF
>TRBJ1-5|.|TRBV18|.
TGTGCCAGCTCACCACGGGGCTCGAGCAATCAGCCCCAGCATTTT
CASSPRGSSNQPQHF
>TRBJ1-4|.|TRBV27|.
TGTGCCAGCAGATCCCCAGGGGATAATGAAAAACTGTTTTTT
CASRSPGDNEKLFF
>TRBJ2-1|TRBD1|TRBV7-2|.
TGTGCCAGCAGCTTAGTCTCCGGCTTCGGGACAGGGTCAAATGAGCAGTTCTTC
CASSLVSGFGTGSNEQFF
>TRBJ2-5|.|TRBV5-4|.
TGTGCCAGCAGCTTGGTGTTTGGGACACACCAAGAGACCCAGTACTTC
CASSLVFGTHQETQYF
>TRBJ2-1|.|TRBV4-3|.
TGCGCCAGCAGCCAAGATTCGGTTAGGGAGCATGAGCAGTTCTTC
CASSQDSVREHEQFF
>TRBJ1-5|TRBD1|TRBV28|.
TGTGCCAGCAGCCTACAAGGACAGGGGATCGGGGTAAATCAGCCCCAGCATTTT
CASSLQGQGIGVNQPQHF
>TRBJ2-5|.|TRBV7-2|.
TGTGCCAGCAGCTTAGGTGTTCTGGAGACCCAGTACTTC
CASSLGVLETQYF
>TRBJ2-3|TRBD2|TRBV7-8|.
TGTGCCAGCAGCTTAAGCGGGACTAGCGGGGGGGCAGATACGCAGTATTTT
CASSLSGTSGGADTQYF
>TRBJ1-2|.|TRBV13|.
TGTGCCAGCAGCCCTTCAGGTCTCTATGGCTACACCTTC
CASSPSGLYGYTF
>TRBJ1-3|.|TRBV12-3/TRBV12-4|few
TGTGCCAGCACCCCGGGCGGGGGAAACACCATATATTTT
CASTPGGGNTIYF
>TRBJ2-2|TRBD1|TRBV2|.
TGTGCCAGCAGTTGGTGGACAGGGGGCCAGCGGGGCACCGGGGAGCTGTTTTTT
CASSWWTGGQRGTGELFF
>TRBJ1-4|.|TRBV19|.
TGTGCCAGCGATAGCCGGGGGTCAACTAATGAAAAACTGTTTTTT
CASDSRGSTNEKLFF